These 19 T cell receptor beta chains came from one sample sequenced in a study of T cell responses to AZD1222 COVID-19 vaccine. Measured with immunoSEQ multiplex PCR; TCRdb has only the in-frame clones, and not every one. Of about 120,000 clones listed, about 89% were seen once; the top ten hold 4.5%. The sample in question was peripheral blood, obtained on day 0 of AZD1222 vaccination. The receptors were sampled from an adult in good health.

The rearrangement links TRBV6-1 to TRBJ1-5; tentatively, D is TRBD1 (5 bases). The V end was cut by 1 base, the J end by 9 bases, with 7 bases between. CDR3 length: 12 residues. CDR1 MNHNS and CDR2 SASEGT come from the germline V gene. This CDR3 reads CASSEVGGPQHF. The CDR3 coding sequence is TGTGCCAGCAGTGAAGTTGGGGGGCCCCAGCATTTT.

V and J are TRBV27 and TRBJ2-7; D might be TRBD1 or TRBD2, each matching 6 bases. Germline loops: CDR1 MNHEY, CDR2 SMNVEV (reference sequence). This CDR3 contains 13 residues. Trimming pared 2 bases from V and 3 bases from J, leaving 8 bases between. CDR3 coding DNA: TGTGCCAGCAGTTTAGGGGGGCGCTACGAGCAGTACTTC. Encoded protein: CASSLGGRYEQYF.

The chain employs TRBV6-1 and TRBJ1-1; no definite D call. Between the trimmed V and J ends, which lost 1 base and 3 bases, there was a span of 9 bases. Germline V gene lookup returns CDR1 MNHNS and CDR2 SASEGT. CDR3 length: 14 residues. The CDR3 spells CASSEEGPYTEAFF. In DNA, the CDR3 is TGTGCCAGCAGTGAAGAAGGGCCCTACACTGAAGCTTTCTTT.

The chain joins TRBV24-1 to TRBJ2-1; 7 nucleotides line up with TRBD1. The ends lost 0 bases at V and 5 bases at J; junction bases unmatched: 3. The germline V gene encodes CDR1 KGHDR and CDR2 SFDVKD. The length of the CDR3 is 15 residues. This CDR3 reads CATSDLDRDNNEQFF. CDR3 bases: TGTGCCACCAGTGATTTGGACAGGGACAACAATGAGCAGTTCTTC.

This chain uses TRBV6-5 with TRBJ1-1; tentative D call: TRBD1 (6 bases). V was pared by 6 bases and J by 10 bases, with 18 bases between. The CDR3 spans 13 residues. In germline, CDR1 is MNHEY, CDR2 SVGAGI. The CDR3 loop is CASSSPKGDGAFF. The CDR3 nucleotides read TGTGCCAGCAGCTCCCCGAAGGGGGATGGAGCTTTCTTT.

In nucleotides, the CDR3 is TGTGCCAGCAGCGTGACAGGGTCGGAGACCGGGGAGCTGTTTTTT. Translating gives CASSVTGSETGELFF. V usage is TRBV9 and J usage is TRBJ2-2; 7 bases align to TRBD1. CDR3 length equals 15 residues. Unmatched junction bases numbered 6, after V lost 2 bases and J lost 5 bases. In germline, CDR1 is SGDLS, CDR2 YYNGEE.

This chain connects TRBV27 to TRBJ1-1, with D unclear. CDR3 length: 14 residues. Trimming shortened V by 6 bases and J by 2 bases, and 13 bases separated the two germline ends. Per the germline V gene, CDR1 is MNHEY and CDR2 is SMNVEV (reference sequence). The CDR3 region is CASRTNFPNTEAFF. The CDR3 region has the DNA TGTGCCAGCAGGACAAATTTCCCAAACACTGAAGCTTTCTTT.

The chain uses TRBV7-2 and TRBJ1-1, with D unclear. Trimming removed 2 bases from V and 1 base from J, with 8 bases in between. This CDR3 has 14 amino acids. Germline V CDR1 and CDR2: SGHTA, FQGNSA. The CDR3 protein is CASSLLRANTEAFF. CDR3 DNA: TGTGCCAGCAGCTTATTGCGAGCGAACACTGAAGCTTTCTTT.

This clone was picked up one time. The chain recombines TRBV9 with TRBJ1-6, with 7 bases matching TRBD1. J gave up 9 bases and V 9 bases, and 21 bases lay outside the gene matches. This CDR3 is 17 amino acids long. CDR1 SGDLS and CDR2 YYNGEE come from the germline V gene. CDR3 region: CAIPSPRRGPFSSPLHF. In DNA, the CDR3 is TGTGCCATCCCTTCACCCAGGAGGGGGCCCTTCAGTTCACCCCTCCACTTT.

This clone was detected a few times. The chain employs TRBV6-4 and TRBJ1-2; D remains unclear. Trimming stripped 8 bases from V and 8 bases from J, with 21 bases between. The CDR3 is 14 amino acids. The germline gives CDR1 MRHNA, CDR2 SNTAGT. CDR3 region: CASRREAGDRGYTF. The CDR3 region has the DNA TGTGCCAGCCGACGGGAGGCAGGCGATAGGGGCTACACCTTC.

This sequence joins TRBV23-1 and TRBJ2-3, with D uncertain. TRBV23-1 is marked as an open reading frame, function uncertain. The CDR3 spans 15 residues. Trimming pared 0 bases from V and 1 base from J, leaving 8 bases between. For the CDR3, the DNA is TGCGCCAGCAGTCAATCGCCGCGGTGCACAGATACGCAGTATTTT. Its protein product is CASSQSPRCTDTQYF.

The gene calls are TRBV27 and TRBJ2-1, with 11 bases that match TRBD2. The CDR3 loop spans 15 amino acids. The J segment lost 4 bases and the V segment lost 7 bases, leaving 6 bases of the junction unmatched. The germline V gene has CDR1 MNHEY and CDR2 SMNVEV (reference sequence). CDR3 nucleotides: TGTGCCAGCATCAGTAGCGGGGGGGCGTACAATGAGCAGTTCTTC. This encodes CASISSGGAYNEQFF.

The rearrangement joins TRBV7-3 to TRBJ2-1; no clear D. The CDR3 loop spans 16 amino acids. Germline V gene sequence: CDR1 SGHTA, CDR2 FQGTGA. V was clipped by 1 base and J by 0 bases, with 10 bases between them. CDR3 amino acids: CASSLRPLSSYNEQFF. The CDR3 nucleotides are TGTGCCAGCAGCTTAAGGCCCCTGAGCTCCTACAATGAGCAGTTCTTC.

In the case of this clone: The DNA is omitted, as the CDR3 cannot be located on it reliably, and the CDR3 follows TCRdb's listing. The V call is TRBV19, the J call TRBJ1-2. Germline V gene lookup returns CDR1 LNHDA and CDR2 SQIVND (reference sequence). The CDR3 spans 14 residues, counting both ends. CDR3 in amino acids: CASTSGVKLYGYTF.

The chain has TRBV19 and TRBJ2-3, with 7 bases matching TRBD2. This CDR3 comprises 15 residues. In germline, CDR1 is LNHDA, CDR2 SQIVND (reference sequence). V was clipped by 2 bases and J by 0 bases; unmatched bases: 2. CDR3 sequence reads: CASSIMGGSTDTQYF. The DNA for the CDR3 is TGTGCCAGTAGTATAATGGGGGGGAGCACAGATACGCAGTATTTT.

The CDR3 spells CASSYGKHRNTEAFF. The CDR3 bases are TGTGCCAGCAGTTACGGGAAACATAGGAACACTGAAGCTTTCTTT. The chain employs TRBV6-5 and TRBJ1-1; D gene unclear. Germline V gives CDR1 MNHEY, CDR2 SVGAGI. The CDR3 runs 15 residues. The V and J ends lost 2 bases and 1 base respectively, with 11 bases between them.

The chain carries TRBV3-1 (or the pseudogene TRBV3-2) and TRBJ1-2, with D maybe TRBD1 (5 bases). The V gene lost 0 bases and the J gene lost 6 bases, with 14 bases spanning the gap. CDR1 LGHDT and CDR2 YNNKEL come from the germline V gene (reference sequence). CDR3 size: 15 residues. For the CDR3, the DNA is TGTGCCAGCAGCCAAGAAGGCAGGGCGGGAAATGGCTACACCTTC. This codes for CASSQEGRAGNGYTF.

This chain links TRBV19 with TRBJ2-7; D is perhaps TRBD2 (6 bases). CDR3 size: 12 residues. Germline loops: CDR1 LNHDA, CDR2 SQIVND (reference sequence). The germline V and J ends were trimmed by 5 bases and 4 bases, with 9 bases remaining between them. The CDR3 bases are TGTGCCAGTAGTCCACGGGGGTACGAGCAGTACTTC. Residues: CASSPRGYEQYF.

The chain couples TRBV19 to TRBJ2-5; TRBD1 agrees at 9 bases. The junction had 8 bases not matched to a gene; V was cut back by 5 bases and J by 4 bases. This CDR3 spans 15 amino acids. Germline assignment: CDR1 LNHDA and CDR2 SQIVND (reference sequence). CDR3 nucleotides: TGTGCCAGTAGTCTCCAGGACAGGGGTCCAGAGACCCAGTACTTC. Translated, it gives CASSLQDRGPETQYF.